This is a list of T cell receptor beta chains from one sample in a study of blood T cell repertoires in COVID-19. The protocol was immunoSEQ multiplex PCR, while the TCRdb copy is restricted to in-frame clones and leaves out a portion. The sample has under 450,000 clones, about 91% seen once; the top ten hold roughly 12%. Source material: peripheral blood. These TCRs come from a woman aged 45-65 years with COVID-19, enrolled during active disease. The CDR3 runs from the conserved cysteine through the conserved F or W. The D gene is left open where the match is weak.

CDR3nt: TGTGCCAGCAGCTTAAACGGGGTAATCTCTGGAAACACCATATATTTT
CDR3aa: CASSLNGVISGNTIYF
len: 16
d_gene: NA
j_gene: TRBJ1-3
v_gene: TRBV11-2

CDR3nt: TGTGCCAGCAGTCGGGACAGCTTGGAAGCTTTCTTT
CDR3aa: CASSRDSLEAFF
len: 12
d_gene: TRBD1
j_gene: TRBJ1-1
v_gene: TRBV12-3/TRBV12-4

CDR3nt: TGTGCCAGCAGTTATAGTTTATCCGGGGAGCTGTTTTTT
CDR3aa: CASSYSLSGELFF
len: 13
d_gene: NA
j_gene: TRBJ2-2
v_gene: TRBV27

CDR3nt: TGTGCCAGCAGGTACAGGGGTCAAGAGACCCAGTACTTC
CDR3aa: CASRYRGQETQYF
len: 13
d_gene: TRBD1
j_gene: TRBJ2-5
v_gene: TRBV6-5

CDR3nt: TGTGCCAGCAGCGTGACAGGGTTTGAGCAGTTCTTC
CDR3aa: CASSVTGFEQFF
len: 12
d_gene: TRBD1
j_gene: TRBJ2-1
v_gene: TRBV14

CDR3nt: TGTGCCAGCTCACCCCTACAGGGGGACTACGAGCAGTACTTC
CDR3aa: CASSPLQGDYEQYF
len: 14
d_gene: TRBD1
j_gene: TRBJ2-7
v_gene: TRBV18

CDR3nt: TGTGCCAGCAGCCAAGATCTAGCGGGGTCTCGTGAGCAGTTCTTC
CDR3aa: CASSQDLAGSREQFF
len: 15
d_gene: TRBD2
j_gene: TRBJ2-1
v_gene: TRBV3-1/TRBV3-2

CDR3nt: TGTGCCAGTAGTCCCCGGACAGGGTGGAAGAACACTGAAGCTTTCTTT
CDR3aa: CASSPRTGWKNTEAFF
len: 16
d_gene: TRBD1
j_gene: TRBJ1-1
v_gene: TRBV19

CDR3nt: TGTGCTAGTGGTTGGGGGCAGGGAGCCTCGTCACCCCTCCACTTT
CDR3aa: CASGWGQGASSPLHF
len: 15
d_gene: NA
j_gene: TRBJ1-6
v_gene: TRBV12-5

CDR3nt: TGCGCCAGCAGCCAAGATGGGAGCGCCAACTATGGCTACACCTTC
CDR3aa: CASSQDGSANYGYTF
len: 15
d_gene: NA
j_gene: TRBJ1-2
v_gene: TRBV4-1